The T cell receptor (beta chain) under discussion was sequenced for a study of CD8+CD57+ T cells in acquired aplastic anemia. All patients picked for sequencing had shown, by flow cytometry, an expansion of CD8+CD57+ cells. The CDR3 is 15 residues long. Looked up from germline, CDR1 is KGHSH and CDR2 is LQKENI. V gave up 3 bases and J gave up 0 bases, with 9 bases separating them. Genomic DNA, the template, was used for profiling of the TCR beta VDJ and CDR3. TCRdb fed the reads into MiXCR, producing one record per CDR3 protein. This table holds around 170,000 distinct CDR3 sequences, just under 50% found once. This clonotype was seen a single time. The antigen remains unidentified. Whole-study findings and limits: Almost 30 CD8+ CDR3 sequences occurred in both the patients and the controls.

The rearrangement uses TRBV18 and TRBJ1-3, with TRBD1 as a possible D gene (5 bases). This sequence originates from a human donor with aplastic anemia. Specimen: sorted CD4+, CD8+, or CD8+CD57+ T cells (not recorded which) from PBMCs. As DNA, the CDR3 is TGTGCCAGCTCACCTCGGGGCTTCTCTGGAAACACCATATATTTT. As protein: CASSPRGFSGNTIYF.